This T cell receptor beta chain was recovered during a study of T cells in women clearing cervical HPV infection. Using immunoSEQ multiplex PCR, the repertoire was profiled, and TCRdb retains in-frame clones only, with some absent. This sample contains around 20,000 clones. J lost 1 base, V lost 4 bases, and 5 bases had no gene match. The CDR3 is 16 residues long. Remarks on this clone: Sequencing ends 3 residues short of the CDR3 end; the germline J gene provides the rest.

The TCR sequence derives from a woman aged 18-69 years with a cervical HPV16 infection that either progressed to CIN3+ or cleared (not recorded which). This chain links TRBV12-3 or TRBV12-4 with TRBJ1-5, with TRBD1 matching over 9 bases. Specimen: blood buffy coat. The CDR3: CASSSLGTGSNQPQHF. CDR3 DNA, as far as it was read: TGTGCCAGCAGTTCCTTGGGGACAGGGAGCAATCAGCCC.